These T cell receptor beta chains were read from a single sample in a study of CD8 T cells in ankylosing spondylitis. From the 5' RACE reads, TCRdb called clonotypes with MiXCR, one entry per CDR3 protein. The repertoire consists of about 36,000 distinct CDR3 sequences, with around an eighth occurring once and the leading ten covering less than 40%. Sequences were obtained from synovial fluid, either unsorted or a sorted T cell fraction (not recorded which). These receptors were obtained from a male donor with ankylosing spondylitis. The CDR3 runs from the conserved cysteine through the conserved F or W. The D gene is left open where the match is weak. Clone size is shown for a subset of rows, as once, few, many or a class of expanded clone.

d_call	v_call	clone_size	j_call	cdr3_nt	cdr3_aa
.	TRBV7-9	many	TRBJ2-7	TGTGCCAGCAGCTTCCGGGACTTCACCTACGAGCAGTACTTC	CASSFRDFTYEQYF
.	TRBV6-1	many	TRBJ2-3	TGTGCCAGCAGTGCCGGTGGGGTGAGTGGGGACCCCACAGATACGCAGTATTTT	CASSAGGVSGDPTDTQYF
.	TRBV7-9	.	TRBJ1-2	TGTGCCAGCAGCTTAGATTGGGGTGGCTACACCTTC	CASSLDWGGYTF
TRBD2	TRBV10-1	.	TRBJ2-1	TGCGCCAGCAGCGAAGGAGGCCGGGACTATTACAATGAGCAGTTCTTC	CASSEGGRDYYNEQFF
.	TRBV10-2	.	TRBJ2-2	TGCGCCAGCAGTGAGCCGACATCCCTCACCGGGGAGCTGTTTTTT	CASSEPTSLTGELFF
.	TRBV27	few	TRBJ1-2	TGTGCCAGCAGTCTCAGGGGTAACTATGGCTACACCTTC	CASSLRGNYGYTF
.	TRBV21-1	many	TRBJ2-5	TGTGCCAGCAGCAAAGTTGCCCACCTAGCGGGGGGGCGCCCCCAAGAGACCCAGTACTTC	CASSKVAHLAGGRPQETQYF
.	TRBV6-1	medium-sized	TRBJ2-1	TGTGCCAGCCGTGGGGGCGGGAGCCCCCTTGGAACGAATGAGCAGTTCTTC	CASRGGGSPLGTNEQFF
TRBD2	TRBV6-1	.	TRBJ2-2	TGTGCCAGCAGTGAACTAGCGGGGGAGGGCGGGGAGCTGTTTTTT	CASSELAGEGGELFF
TRBD1	TRBV5-1	few	TRBJ2-7	TGCGCCAGCAGCTTCGGGACAGTTTCCGAGCAGTACTTC	CASSFGTVSEQYF
TRBD1	TRBV15	few	TRBJ2-7	TGTGCCACCAGCAGCCCCGGGACAGGGAGGAACGAGCAGTACTTC	CATSSPGTGRNEQYF
.	TRBV7-8	once	TRBJ2-3	TGTGCCAGCAGCTTAAAGGGGACTTTCCGCGGCACAGATACGCAGTATTTT	CASSLKGTFRGTDTQYF
.	TRBV7-2	.	TRBJ2-7	TGTGCCAGCAGCTTAGTGTCAGGGTTCACCTACGAGCAGTACTTC	CASSLVSGFTYEQYF
.	TRBV4-2	few	TRBJ1-2	TGTGCCAGCAGCCAAGAGAGTCATTCCCGCTATGGCTACACCTTC	CASSQESHSRYGYTF
.	TRBV28	few	TRBJ1-3	TGTGCCTCGCGGCGAGGCACCATATATTTT	CASRRGTIYF
.	TRBV27	few	TRBJ1-1	TGTGCCAGCAGTTTACGTCTGGAGAACACTGAAGCTTTCTTT	CASSLRLENTEAFF
.	TRBV4-3	few	TRBJ2-1	TGCGCCAGCAGCTATGGACGGGAGTCGTACAATGAGCAGTTCTTC	CASSYGRESYNEQFF
.	TRBV7-6	.	TRBJ2-1	TGTGCCAGCAGCTCCTACGGAGGGCCCAACAATGAGCAGTCCTTC	CASSSYGGPNNEQSF
.	TRBV12-3/TRBV12-4	few	TRBJ2-7	TGTGCCAGCAGTTTAGGTGCAGGGTTCTACGAGCAGTACTTC	CASSLGAGFYEQYF
.	TRBV5-1	.	TRBJ1-1	TGCGCCAGCAGCTTGGGGGTAACGAACACTGAAGCTTTCTTT	CASSLGVTNTEAFF
TRBD2	TRBV7-8	.	TRBJ2-1	TGTGCCAGCAGCGACCGGCTAGCGGGAGTTTTTTTCGGTGAGCAGTTCTTC	CASSDRLAGVFFGEQFF
TRBD2	TRBV4-2	.	TRBJ2-1	TGTGCCAGCAGCCAAGAAGAGGGGAGGGATGAGCAGTTCTTC	CASSQEEGRDEQFF
.	TRBV4-1	few	TRBJ2-7	TGCGCCAGCAGCCAAGGGGTGGCGGTTATGACCTACGAGCAGTACTTC	CASSQGVAVMTYEQYF
TRBD1	TRBV5-1	.	TRBJ2-6	TGCGCCAGCAGCGGGACAGGGGTAGGCTCTGGGGCCAACGTCCTGACTTTC	CASSGTGVGSGANVLTF
.	TRBV28	many	TRBJ2-7	TGTGCCAGCAGTTTATTACGCGAATTCTACGAGCAGTACTTC	CASSLLREFYEQYF
.	TRBV20-1	.	TRBJ2-1	TGCAGTGCTGCCTCCTCGCCTAGCAATGAGCAGTTCTTC	CSAASSPSNEQFF
TRBD2	TRBV12-3/TRBV12-4	.	TRBJ2-3	TGTGCCAGCAGTTTAGCGCGAAGCGGGGGGGGAGATACGCAGTATTTT	CASSLARSGGGDTQYF
.	TRBV24-1	.	TRBJ2-7	TGTGCCACCAGTGATTTTTACAGACCCCACGAGCAGTACTTC	CATSDFYRPHEQYF
.	TRBV6-5	few	TRBJ1-1	TGTGCCAGCAGTTACTCCGAAAGGGGCACTGAAGCTTTCTTT	CASSYSERGTEAFF
TRBD1	TRBV20-1	many	TRBJ1-1	TGCAGTGCCCGGAGGGACAGGGACACTGAAGCTTTCTTT	CSARRDRDTEAFF
.	TRBV5-6	.	TRBJ1-2	TGTGCCAGCAGCCCCGGGCACCTCTGCGGGACACCCTCCCCTGGCTACACCTTC	CASSPGHLCGTPSPGYTF
TRBD1	TRBV12-3/TRBV12-4	few	TRBJ1-1	TGTGCCAGCAGTACAGGGGGCCGGACTGAAGCTTTCTTT	CASSTGGRTEAFF
.	TRBV20-1	.	TRBJ2-3	TGCAGTGCTAGAGTCGGGGCGAGCACAGATACGCAGTATTTT	CSARVGASTDTQYF
TRBD1	TRBV7-8	.	TRBJ2-1	TGTGCCAGCAGCCCCGACAGGGGGGGTTTCATCAATGAGCAGTTCTTC	CASSPDRGGFINEQFF
.	TRBV6-5	.	TRBJ1-1	TGTGCCAGCAGTTACTCGGAAGGGCTATGGCCCGGCACTGAAGCTTTCTTT	CASSYSEGLWPGTEAFF
.	TRBV20-1	.	TRBJ2-5	TGCAGTGCTAGAGGGGGGGAGTCCCAAGAGACCCAGTACTTC	CSARGGESQETQYF
.	TRBV28	medium-sized	TRBJ2-2	TGTGCCAGCAGTAAGAGGGGCACCGGGGAGCTGTTTTTT	CASSKRGTGELFF
.	TRBV9	.	TRBJ2-3	TGTGCCAGCAGCCCCCGTTGGGATACGCAGTATTTT	CASSPRWDTQYF
TRBD2	TRBV6-2/TRBV6-3	.	TRBJ2-3	TGTGCCAGCACCAGGGGACTAGCCACAGATACGCAGTATTTT	CASTRGLATDTQYF
TRBD2	TRBV11-2	many	TRBJ2-7	TGTGCCAGCAGCTTGGGAAGCGGGAAAGAGCAGTACTTC	CASSLGSGKEQYF
.	TRBV5-6	many	TRBJ1-2	TGTGCCAGCAGCTTATTCGCAGGGATGGCCTACACCTTC	CASSLFAGMAYTF
.	TRBV6-5	few	TRBJ2-7	TGTGCCAGCAGTTACGGACAGCCGAGCCTCTACGAGCAGTACTTC	CASSYGQPSLYEQYF
.	TRBV4-3	many	TRBJ1-2	TGCGCCAGCAGCCAAGGGGTGGGGAACGACGATGGCTACACCTTC	CASSQGVGNDDGYTF
TRBD1	TRBV4-1	once	TRBJ1-2	TGCGCCAGCAGCTCGGGACAGCGATATGGCTACACCTTC	CASSSGQRYGYTF
TRBD1	TRBV28	few	TRBJ2-7	TGTGCCAGCAGTCACGACAGGGAACGTTCCTACGAGCAGTACTTC	CASSHDRERSYEQYF
.	TRBV4-2	few	TRBJ1-1	TGTGCCAGCAGCCATTCAGGCGGGACACCCTATAAAGACACTGAAGCTTTCTTT	CASSHSGGTPYKDTEAFF
.	TRBV9	many	TRBJ1-5	TGTGCCAGCAGCCTAGGGGGTGGCAATCAGCCCCAGCATTTT	CASSLGGGNQPQHF
TRBD2	TRBV29-1	.	TRBJ2-2	TGCAGCGTGCCGGGACTAGCGGGGGGGCCGCAAACCGGGGAGCTGTTTTTT	CSVPGLAGGPQTGELFF
TRBD1	TRBV11-2	.	TRBJ2-5	TGTGCCAGCAGCTCTACAGGGGGCTTTTTGGAGACCCAGTACTTC	CASSSTGGFLETQYF
.	TRBV10-3	medium-sized	TRBJ1-2	TGTGCCATCAGTGAGTCTTCCAGGGCTGGTCACACCTTC	CAISESSRAGHTF
.	TRBV4-2	.	TRBJ1-6	TGTGCCAGCAGCCAAGGGACAATTAACAAACCCCTCCACTTT	CASSQGTINKPLHF
TRBD2	TRBV4-3	many	TRBJ2-3	TGCGCCAGCAGCCAAGATCTAGCGGGAGGGCCAGATACGCAGTATTTT	CASSQDLAGGPDTQYF
.	TRBV16	.	TRBJ1-4	TGTGCCAGCAGCCAATCGTCAACTAATGAAAAACTGTTTTTT	CASSQSSTNEKLFF